This T cell receptor beta chain was recorded in a study of blood T cell repertoires in COVID-19. Repertoires were generated with immunoSEQ multiplex PCR, while TCRdb's copy carries only in-frame clones and drops some. Here the sample spans some 500,000 clones, around 89% being singletons. Participant age was roughly 18 to 89 years, and participants resided in around 24 US areas. This CDR3 contains 15 residues. The V gene's germline CDR1 is SGHDN and CDR2 FVKESK. Trimming removed 0 bases at V and 2 bases at J, with 11 bases between. The table lists this clone with a count of one. V gene TRBV14 combines with J gene TRBJ2-7; D call uncertain. The sequence was obtained from a woman between 40 and 55 years old who had recovered from COVID-19. The specimen was PBMCs or T cells enriched from blood (not recorded which). CDR3 DNA: TGTGCCAGCAGCCAAGAATTGGCCTTAACCTACGAGCAGTACTTC. It is translated as CASSQELALTYEQYF. The full variable domain, rest sourced from reference TRBV14 and TRBJ2-7, is EAGVTQFPSHSVIEKGQTVTLRCDPISGHDNLYWYRRVMGKEIKFLLHFVKESKQDESGMPNNRFLAERTGGTYSTLKVQPAELEDSGVYFCASSQELALTYEQYFGPGTRLTVT.